Each of the 10 T cell receptor beta chains below was sequenced from the same sample in a study of cytomegalovirus exposure and HLA in healthy donors. A multiplex PCR was run with 60 Vbeta primers and 13 Jbeta primers. TCRdb keeps only in-frame clones here, not all; method: immunoSEQ multiplex PCR. The table includes about 120,000 clones, over 60% detected once. Sequenced: PBMCs. The receptors here all came from a female donor in good health and CMV-seronegative.

The V and J genes are TRBV4-2 and TRBJ2-3, with 7 bases aligning to TRBD1. The germline CDR1 and CDR2 sequences are LGHNA and YNFKEQ. The CDR3 is made up of 18 amino acids. V lost 3 bases and J lost 0; bases outside the gene matches: 12. The CDR3 spells CASSHTPGGGRSTDTQYF. CDR3 sequence (DNA): TGTGCCAGCAGCCACACCCCAGGGGGTGGAAGAAGCACAGATACGCAGTATTTT.

The chain carries TRBV6-1 and TRBJ2-3; maybe TRBD2 (5 bases). The CDR3 totals 15 residues. CDR1 is MNHNS and CDR2 is SASEGT in the germline V gene. With 2 bases removed from V and 6 bases from J, the gap between germline ends came to 15 bases. The CDR3 loop reads CASSEPAGVADTQYF. CDR3 coding DNA: TGTGCCAGCAGTGAACCGGCCGGGGTAGCGGATACGCAGTATTTT.

The chain employs TRBV30 and TRBJ2-1, with 11 bases identical to TRBD2. Germline-derived CDR1 and CDR2 are GTSNPN and SVGIG (reference sequence). The CDR3 covers 15 residues. J was trimmed by 9 bases and V by 1 base; bases with no gene match: 8. The CDR3: CAWSATSGRGSEQFF. CDR3 bases: TGTGCCTGGAGTGCAACTAGCGGGAGAGGCAGTGAGCAGTTCTTC. Variable domain in full (rest from reference TRBV30 and TRBJ2-1): SQTIHQWPATLVQPVGSPLSLECTVEGTSNPNLYWYRQAAGRGLQLLFYSVGIGQISSEVPQNLSASRPQDRQFILSSKKLLLSDSGFYLCAWSATSGRGSEQFFGPGTRLTVL.

The chain carries TRBV10-3 and TRBJ1-4; tentative D call: TRBD1 (5 bases). V lost 3 bases and J lost 7, with 9 bases in between. Germline CDR1 reads ENHRY; CDR2 reads SYGVKD. The CDR3 contains 13 residues. CDR3 residues: CAISEQQAEKLFF. CDR3 DNA sequence: TGTGCCATCAGTGAACAACAGGCTGAAAAACTGTTTTTT.

The rearrangement joins TRBV19 to TRBJ2-7; D might be TRBD1 (5 bases). Germline V CDR1 and CDR2: LNHDA, SQIVND (reference sequence). CDR3 length equals 14 residues. The V gene lost 3 bases and the J gene lost 6 bases, with 15 bases spanning the gap. The CDR3 spells CASSMGWGSTEQYF. The CDR3 coding sequence is TGTGCCAGTAGTATGGGCTGGGGCTCTACCGAGCAGTACTTC.

This sequence joins TRBV10-3 and TRBJ2-3, with D tentatively TRBD2 (6 bases). The V and J ends lost 10 bases and 6 bases respectively, with 11 bases between them. The length of the CDR3 is 11 residues. CDR1 and CDR2 from the germline V gene are ENHRY and SYGVKD. The CDR3 coding sequence is TGTGCCACGGGGGTGGCCGATACGCAGTATTTT. It codes for CATGVADTQYF.

The V call is TRBV2, the J call TRBJ1-1; D not resolved. Germline V lookup: CDR1 SNHLY, CDR2 FYNNEI. This CDR3 is built from 12 residues. V lost 8 bases, J lost 8 bases, and 15 bases lay in between. The CDR3 DNA follows: TGTGCCAGCGTGTCCGGGTTTCGGGAAGCTTTCTTT. This translates into CASVSGFREAFF.

This chain uses TRBV27 with TRBJ2-2; 11 bases map to TRBD1. After removal of 3 bases from V and 2 bases from J, the junction contained 5 bases not matched to a gene. CDR1 MNHEY and CDR2 SMNVEV come from the germline V gene (reference sequence). There are 17 residues in the CDR3. Here the CDR3 reads CASSLIGQGANTGELFF. CDR3 DNA sequence: TGTGCCAGCAGTTTGATTGGACAGGGGGCCAACACCGGGGAGCTGTTTTTT.

The V call is TRBV30, the J call TRBJ2-7; 11 bases line up with TRBD1. V lost 2 bases, J lost 4 bases, and 7 bases stayed unmatched. CDR1 is GTSNPN, CDR2 SVGIG, per germline (reference sequence). The length of the CDR3 is 15 residues. CDR3 coding DNA: TGTGCCTGGAGTAGAGGACAGGGGGCTGCGTACGAGCAGTACTTC. It translates to CAWSRGQGAAYEQYF.

The rearrangement uses TRBV11-2 and TRBJ1-1, with a tentative D call TRBD1 (6 bases). The germline V gene encodes CDR1 SGHAT and CDR2 FQNNGV. Trimming removed 8 bases at V and 6 bases at J, with 22 bases between. CDR3 size: 15 residues. The CDR3 here is CASQRLTGTRAEAFF. The CDR3 nucleotides read TGTGCCAGCCAACGGCTCACCGGGACACGGGCTGAAGCTTTCTTT.